This T cell receptor beta chain was sequenced for a study of blood T cell repertoires in COVID-19. Whole-study context: Samples taken during acute and convalescent COVID-19 were collected in the United States, Italy and Spain. PBMCs, B-cell-depleted T cells, or T cells provided the cDNA or gDNA that made up the material.

Germline values: CDR1 SGHVS, CDR2 FQNEAQ. V dropped 1 base and J dropped 8; count of bases not matched to a gene: 6. The CDR3 extends over 15 amino acids. Patients from Seattle were sampled longitudinally, starting during active infection. Original handling: Amplification with reference gene primers provided the estimates of nucleated cell counts. This table comes from immunoSEQ multiplex PCR, and its TCRdb copy is limited to in-frame clones, with some not included. That table furnishes V, J and clone size, whereas the DNA furnished D and trimming. The repertoire includes some 150,000 clones, 80% to 90% of them detected once, and approximately 15% sits in the top ten.

The sample was peripheral blood. The chain recombines TRBV7-8 with TRBJ1-5; 9 bases are shared with TRBD1. This clonotype originated in a woman in her 70s with COVID-19, enrolled during active disease. Here the CDR3 DNA reads TGTGCCAGCAGCTTAGGGGGGACAGGGACGGAGCCCCAGCATTTT. Translation gives CASSLGGTGTEPQHF.